This T cell receptor (beta chain) was sequenced in a study of T cell responses to AZD1222 COVID-19 vaccine. The CDR3 has 14 amino acids. Germline CDR1 SGHTA, CDR2 FQGTGA. Trimming left V 5 bases short and J 4 bases short, with 14 bases between. Data came from immunoSEQ multiplex PCR; TCRdb stores just in-frame clones and leaves some out. The table shows 95,000 to 110,000 clones, with 70% to 90% occurring only once. This receptor was obtained from an adult in good health. Here the sequenced sample was peripheral blood, taken on day 0 of AZD1222 vaccination. The V call is TRBV7-3, the J call TRBJ1-2; D not certain. This CDR3 reads CASSPDGTFYGYTF. The CDR3, as DNA: TGTGCCAGCAGCCCGGACGGAACCTTCTATGGCTACACCTTC.